The rows below give T cell receptor beta chains drawn from one sample of a study of blood T cells in healthy people across ages. Using its own MiXCR run on the 5' RACE reads, TCRdb lists one record per CDR3 protein. The table has about 700,000 distinct CDR3 sequences, approximately 30% seen once. The material sequenced was blood. The receptors originated from a woman aged 80 or over in good health. Each CDR3 is given with its conserved first and last residue. Each record gives: clone size, V gene, D gene, J gene, CDR3 length, CDR3 protein, CDR3 DNA. A D gene is named only where the DNA matches it firmly. The size of a clone is reported for some rows only, either as once, few or many, or as a class for expanded clones.

clone_size: .; v_call: TRBV19; d_call: .; j_call: TRBJ2-2; cdr3_length: 15; cdr3_aa: CASKQGTTNTGELFF; cdr3_nt: TGTGCCAGTAAACAAGGGACAACGAACACCGGGGAGCTGTTTTTT
clone_size: .; v_call: TRBV7-2; d_call: TRBD1; j_call: TRBJ1-1; cdr3_length: 14; cdr3_aa: CASSKGTANTEAFF; cdr3_nt: TGTGCCAGCAGCAAAGGGACAGCGAACACTGAAGCTTTCTTT
clone_size: few; v_call: TRBV30; d_call: .; j_call: TRBJ1-2; cdr3_length: 13; cdr3_aa: CAWSVVASGGYTF; cdr3_nt: TGTGCCTGGAGTGTAGTGGCCTCCGGGGGCTACACCTTC
clone_size: many; v_call: TRBV11-2; d_call: .; j_call: TRBJ1-1; cdr3_length: 12; cdr3_aa: CASSPGVGQAFF; cdr3_nt: TGTGCCAGCAGCCCGGGTGTCGGGCAAGCTTTCTTT
clone_size: .; v_call: TRBV7-9; d_call: .; j_call: TRBJ2-7; cdr3_length: 15; cdr3_aa: CASSVSGTDSYEQYF; cdr3_nt: TGTGCCAGCAGCGTCTCCGGGACGGATTCCTACGAGCAGTACTTC
clone_size: .; v_call: TRBV6-5; d_call: .; j_call: TRBJ1-3; cdr3_length: 16; cdr3_aa: CASIASGMSSGNTIYF; cdr3_nt: TGTGCCAGCATTGCCTCGGGGATGAGCTCTGGAAACACCATATATTTT
clone_size: .; v_call: TRBV7-3; d_call: TRBD2; j_call: TRBJ2-2; cdr3_length: 14; cdr3_aa: CASSGGGDTGELFF; cdr3_nt: TGTGCCAGCAGCGGGGGAGGGGACACCGGGGAGCTGTTTTTT
clone_size: few; v_call: TRBV20-1; d_call: TRBD2; j_call: TRBJ2-1; cdr3_length: 14; cdr3_aa: CSARRAGGQETQFF; cdr3_nt: TGCAGTGCTAGACGAGCGGGGGGACAAGAGACCCAGTTCTTC
clone_size: .; v_call: TRBV7-3; d_call: .; j_call: TRBJ2-2; cdr3_length: 15; cdr3_aa: CASSLNALSTGELFF; cdr3_nt: TGTGCCAGCAGCTTAAACGCACTGTCCACCGGGGAGCTGTTTTTT
clone_size: few; v_call: TRBV20-1; d_call: .; j_call: TRBJ1-2; cdr3_length: 15; cdr3_aa: CSAPGPAGEVYGYTF; cdr3_nt: TGCAGTGCTCCAGGACCAGCGGGAGAGGTCTATGGCTACACCTTC
clone_size: .; v_call: TRBV19; d_call: .; j_call: TRBJ1-1; cdr3_length: 13; cdr3_aa: CASNVKRSTEAFF; cdr3_nt: TGTGCCAGTAACGTTAAAAGATCCACTGAAGCTTTCTTT
clone_size: .; v_call: TRBV27; d_call: TRBD2; j_call: TRBJ2-7; cdr3_length: 15; cdr3_aa: CASSLVASGIYEQYF; cdr3_nt: TGTGCCAGCAGTTTAGTGGCTAGCGGGATTTACGAGCAGTACTTC
clone_size: once; v_call: TRBV5-1; d_call: TRBD2; j_call: TRBJ2-1; cdr3_length: 15; cdr3_aa: CASSLGTSGGPREFF; cdr3_nt: TGCGCCAGCAGCTTGGGGACTAGCGGGGGGCCCCGCGAGTTCTTC
clone_size: many; v_call: TRBV7-9; d_call: TRBD2; j_call: TRBJ2-5; cdr3_length: 15; cdr3_aa: CASSPGGLARQTQYF; cdr3_nt: TGTGCCAGCAGCCCAGGGGGACTAGCGAGGCAGACCCAGTACTTC
clone_size: few; v_call: TRBV20-1; d_call: .; j_call: TRBJ1-4; cdr3_length: 14; cdr3_aa: CSARVGRRSEKLFF; cdr3_nt: TGCAGTGCTAGAGTGGGTCGTAGGTCCGAAAAACTGTTTTTT
clone_size: many; v_call: TRBV30; d_call: .; j_call: TRBJ2-1; cdr3_length: 11; cdr3_aa: CACQFYNEQFF; cdr3_nt: TGTGCCTGTCAATTCTACAATGAGCAGTTCTTC